The entry that follows covers one T cell receptor (beta chain) sequence. What it binds is not known. The CDR3 is 15 residues long. V lost 4 bases and J lost 5, with 17 bases in between. Germline V gene sequence: CDR1 SEHNR, CDR2 FQNEAQ (reference sequence). The data belong to a study of shared clonotypes between healthy human individuals. At the deep level, the assay was run. Profiled with immunoSEQ multiplex PCR; TCRdb holds only in-frame clones, not every one. The repertoire holds hundreds of thousands of clones, with approximately 92% as singletons. Overall study findings and caveats: The small donor group covered limited genetic and exposure diversity. Naive subsets generally had larger estimated richness than memory subsets.

Positively selected for CCR7, the CD45RO-negative cells used as naive CD8 cells excluded terminally differentiated effector memory CD45RA+ cells. Specimen: naive CD8+ T cells sorted from blood. This chain links TRBV7-9 with TRBJ2-5, with D perhaps being TRBD1 or TRBD2 (6 bases each). The clonotype comes from a man younger than 45 in good health. The CDR3 reads CASSSVVGGYETQYF. DNA of the CDR3: TGTGCCAGCAGCTCCGTCGTGGGGGGCTATGAGACCCAGTACTTC.